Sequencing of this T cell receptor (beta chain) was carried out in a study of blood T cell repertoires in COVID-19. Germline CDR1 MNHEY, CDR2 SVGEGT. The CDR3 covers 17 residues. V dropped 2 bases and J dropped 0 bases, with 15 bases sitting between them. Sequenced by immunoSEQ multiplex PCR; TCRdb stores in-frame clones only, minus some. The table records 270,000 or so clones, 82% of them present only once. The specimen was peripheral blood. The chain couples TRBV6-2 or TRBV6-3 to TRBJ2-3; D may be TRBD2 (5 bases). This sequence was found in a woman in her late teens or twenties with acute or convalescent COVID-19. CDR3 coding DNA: TGTGCCAGCAGTTACGGAGGAGGTAGATCCAGCACAGATACGCAGTATTTT. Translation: CASSYGGGRSSTDTQYF.